These 14 T cell receptor beta chains originate from one sample sequenced in a study of blood T cell repertoires in COVID-19. Repertoires were generated with immunoSEQ multiplex PCR, while TCRdb's copy carries only in-frame clones and drops some. The sample has some 340,000 clones, around four fifths seen once; the top ten hold approximately 3.1%. Specimen: peripheral blood. The receptors were sampled from a man aged 30-40 years with active or convalescent COVID-19.

The chain links TRBV27 to TRBJ1-2, with D unclear. CDR1 and CDR2 (germline): MNHEY, SMNVEV (reference sequence). The CDR3 loop spans 16 amino acids. Trimming removed 4 bases from V and 1 base from J, with 16 bases in between. CDR3 in amino acids: CASSSVSRSNNYGYTF. The CDR3 bases are TGTGCCAGCAGTTCCGTGTCTAGATCCAATAACTATGGCTACACCTTC.

The chain employs TRBV7-2 and TRBJ2-6; D remains unclear. With 2 bases removed from V and 2 bases from J, the gap between germline ends came to 4 bases. The CDR3 totals 14 residues. From germline, CDR1 is SGHTA and CDR2 FQGNSA. The CDR3, as DNA: TGTGCCAGCAGCTTATCAGCTGGGGCCAACGTCCTGACTTTC. Its translation is CASSLSAGANVLTF. Using reference TRBV7-2 and TRBJ2-6 for the parts outside the CDR3, the full variable domain is GAGVSQSPSNKVTEKGKDVELRCDPISGHTALYWYRQSLGQGLEFLIYFQGNSAPDKSGLPSDRFSAERTGGSVSTLTIQRTQQEDSAVYLCASSLSAGANVLTFGAGSRLTVL.

CDR3 amino acids: CASSRGIGTEAFF. DNA for the CDR3: TGTGCCAGCAGCAGGGGGATAGGCACTGAAGCTTTCTTT. The V gene is TRBV2, the J gene TRBJ1-1; 7 positions agree with TRBD1. The J segment lost 4 bases and the V segment lost 6 bases, leaving 5 bases of the junction unmatched. The germline V gene has CDR1 SNHLY and CDR2 FYNNEI. The CDR3 runs to 13 residues.

The V call is TRBV9, the J call TRBJ1-3, with 9 bases identical to TRBD1. The CDR3 extends over 17 amino acids. Germline-derived CDR1 and CDR2 are SGDLS and YYNGEE. The trim removed 0 bases at V and 1 base at J, leaving 5 bases unmatched. The CDR3 spells CASSVAGTGNSGNTIYF. The CDR3 coding sequence is TGTGCCAGCAGCGTAGCCGGGACAGGGAATTCTGGAAACACCATATATTTT.

Ten or more counts support this clone. The CDR3 coding sequence is TGTGCCACCAGCAGAGATAAGCGAAGCTCCTACGAGCAGTACTTC. It specifies CATSRDKRSSYEQYF. This sequence joins TRBV15 and TRBJ2-7; no firm D call. Trimming left V 0 bases short and J 0 bases short, with 9 bases between. CDR1 and CDR2 from the germline V gene are LNHNV and YYDKDF (reference sequence). The CDR3 has 15 residues.

This clone has just one count. V is TRBV19 and J is TRBJ1-4, with 7 bases that match TRBD1. Losses at the gene ends were 5 bases for V and 6 bases for J; bases not matched to a gene: 15. Germline V CDR1 and CDR2: LNHDA, SQIVND (reference sequence). CDR3 size: 17 residues. CDR3 nucleotides: TGTGCCAGTAGTTCAAGACAGGGTCTATGGGCGGATGAAAAACTGTTTTTT. It encodes CASSSRQGLWADEKLFF.

The table lists this clone with a count of one. CDR3 DNA: TGTGCCAGCAGTGAAGGGGTACGAGGAGATACGCAGTATTTT. Its protein product is CASSEGVRGDTQYF. The chain couples TRBV2 to TRBJ2-3, with D hard to call. Per germline, CDR1 SNHLY and CDR2 FYNNEI. The length of the CDR3 is 14 residues. V lost 1 base and J 5 bases, leaving 10 bases between the germline ends.

V and J are TRBV4-3 and TRBJ1-3; the D gene is possibly TRBD1 (6 bases). V was trimmed by 1 base and J by 3 bases, leaving 10 bases between them. Germline CDR1 and CDR2: LGHNA and YSLEER. This CDR3 contains 15 residues. The CDR3 region has the DNA TGCGCCAGCAGCCAAGTGGGGGGGCTTGGAAACACCATATATTTT. It is translated as CASSQVGGLGNTIYF.

The CDR3 loop is CASSGRGEQGRPLSEQYF. As DNA, the CDR3 is TGTGCCAGCAGTGGACGGGGTGAACAGGGTCGGCCTCTTAGCGAGCAGTACTTC. This rearrangement joins TRBV6-1 to TRBJ2-7; D may be TRBD1 (6 bases). The CDR3 extends over 18 amino acids. Germline V gene sequence: CDR1 MNHNS, CDR2 SASEGT. The V and J ends lost 4 bases and 6 bases respectively, with 28 bases between them.

The chain uses TRBV23-1 and TRBJ1-2; 7 nucleotides align to TRBD1. TRBV23-1 is identified as an open reading frame with a role that is uncertain. This CDR3 region has 14 residues. V trimming: 0 bases; J trimming: 3 bases; junction bases outside the gene matches: 1. This CDR3 reads CASSQSQGDYGYTF. DNA of the CDR3: TGCGCCAGCAGTCAATCTCAGGGGGACTATGGCTACACCTTC.

V and J are TRBV6-5 and TRBJ2-7; D remains unclear. Germline lookup yields CDR1 MNHEY and CDR2 SVGAGI. The CDR3 loop spans 13 amino acids. Trimming left V 5 bases short and J 3 bases short, with 11 bases between. CDR3: CASSQTSHYEQYF. CDR3 coding DNA: TGTGCCAGCAGTCAGACATCCCACTACGAGCAGTACTTC.

This rearrangement joins TRBV29-1 to TRBJ1-3, with TRBD1 matching over 8 bases. The CDR3 extends over 16 amino acids. The trim removed 6 bases at V and 2 bases at J, leaving 12 bases unmatched. Germline-derived CDR1 and CDR2 are SQVTM and ANQGSEA. CDR3 coding DNA: TGCAGCGTCTGGACAGGGAACTCGTTTACTGGAAACACCATATATTTT. It yields the protein CSVWTGNSFTGNTIYF.

V gene TRBV7-2 combines with J gene TRBJ2-7, with 8 bases identical to TRBD2. The length of the CDR3 is 15 residues. The trim removed 1 base at V and 2 bases at J, leaving 4 bases unmatched. Germline V gene sequence: CDR1 SGHTA, CDR2 FQGNSA. CDR3 residues: CASSLGSGGTYEQYF. The CDR3 DNA reads as TGTGCCAGCAGCTTAGGCAGCGGGGGTACCTACGAGCAGTACTTC.

The chain is built from TRBV5-6 and TRBJ1-4, with 9 nucleotides matching TRBD1. V trimming: 0 bases; J trimming: 8 bases; junction bases outside the gene matches: 5. The CDR3 is made up of 15 amino acids. Per the germline V gene, CDR1 is SGHDT and CDR2 is YYEEEE. The CDR3 bases are TGTGCCAGCAGCTTGGACGGACAGGGGAGGGAAAAACTGTTTTTT. It translates to CASSLDGQGREKLFF. Variable domain in full (rest from reference TRBV5-6 and TRBJ1-4): DAGVTQSPTHLIKTRGQQVTLRCSPKSGHDTVSWYQQALGQGPQFIFQYYEEEERQRGNFPDRFSGHQFPNYSSELNVNALLLGDSALYLCASSLDGQGREKLFFGSGTQLSVL.